This record covers a single T cell receptor beta chain. This sample is drawn from a study of blood T cell repertoires in COVID-19. For the study at large: The study drew acute and convalescent COVID-19 samples from the United States, Italy and Spain. T cells, B-cell-depleted T cells, or PBMCs supplied cDNA or gDNA.

Methods used by the authors: Reference gene primer amplification gave estimated nucleated cell counts. Produced via immunoSEQ multiplex PCR; TCRdb's table is partial and in-frame only. V, J and clone size are those of that table, while D and trimming were read from the DNA. The sample shows some 310,000 clones, roughly 86% of them seen only once. Germline V CDR1 and CDR2: KGHSH, LQKENI. The CDR3 has 13 residues. V was pared by 2 bases and J by 2 bases, with 7 bases between. All enrollees were about 18 to 90 years old and from around 25 US areas. The J gene is TRBJ2-7, the V gene TRBV18, with a weak D call TRBD1 (6 bases). Sequenced sample: PBMCs or T cells enriched from blood (not recorded which). The sequence was obtained from a woman aged 30 to 39 who had recovered from COVID-19. CDR3 residues: CASSPTGTYEQYF. The CDR3 nucleotides are TGTGCCAGCTCACCAACAGGGACCTACGAGCAGTACTTC.